This record concerns one T cell receptor beta chain sequence. Its antigen remains unknown. Germline V gene sequence: CDR1 SGHRS, CDR2 YFSETQ. The CDR3 extends over 15 amino acids. V was cut by 4 bases and J by 2 bases, with 13 bases left in between. The sample originates from a study of cytomegalovirus exposure and HLA in healthy donors. Whole-study results and caveats: For most TCR sequences rarity was the rule, although some public TCRs occurred in many donors. The likely origin of a cluster of highly shared sequence variants was a sequencing artifact. Among the most significant clusters, several appeared linked to common viral pathogens in a later analysis. It was shown in a later analysis that HLA-associated TCR beta chains were more clonally expanded than other, equally common chains.

Researchers ran the PCR with 60 Vbeta and 13 Jbeta primers. Clones were read by immunoSEQ multiplex PCR, and TCRdb kept only the in-frame ones, dropping some. The sample lists about 200,000 clones, roughly 73% seen once, with around 2.2% in the top ten. The sequence was collected from a woman aged 25 to 39 in good health and CMV-seropositive. The chain is built from TRBV5-1 and TRBJ2-1; D is perhaps TRBD2 (6 bases). Sequencing was done on a sample of PBMCs. In nucleotides, the CDR3 is TGCGCCAGCAGCCCACTTACGGGAGCCTACAATGAGCAGTTCTTC. It yields the protein CASSPLTGAYNEQFF.